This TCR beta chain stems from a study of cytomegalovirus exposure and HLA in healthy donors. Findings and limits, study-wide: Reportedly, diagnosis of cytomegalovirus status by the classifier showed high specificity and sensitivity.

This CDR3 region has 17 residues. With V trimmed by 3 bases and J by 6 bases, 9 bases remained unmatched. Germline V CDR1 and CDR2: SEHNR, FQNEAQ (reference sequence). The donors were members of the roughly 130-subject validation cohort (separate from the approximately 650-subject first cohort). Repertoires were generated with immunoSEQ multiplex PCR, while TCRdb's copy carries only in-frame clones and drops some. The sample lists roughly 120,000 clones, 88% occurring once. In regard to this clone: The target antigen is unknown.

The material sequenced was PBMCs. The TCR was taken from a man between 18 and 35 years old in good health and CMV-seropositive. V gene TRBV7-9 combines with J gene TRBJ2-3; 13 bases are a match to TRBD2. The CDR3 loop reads CASSFLTSGGIGDTQYF. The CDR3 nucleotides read TGTGCCAGCAGCTTCCTGACTAGCGGGGGGATTGGGGATACGCAGTATTTT.